The 9 T cell receptor beta chains presented below share a single source sample, sequenced in a study of T cells in Graves' hyperthyroidism and ophthalmopathy. RNA transcripts were the template for amplifying TCR beta CDR3 regions. A first-round RT-PCR of the TCR CDR3 used the HTBI primer set. TCRdb independently ran MiXCR on the multiplex PCR reads; one entry per CDR3 protein. The sample has 530,000 or so distinct CDR3 sequences, 46% seen once. Input material: peripheral blood or thyroid tissue (not recorded which). All receptors derive from a woman aged 18-30 years with Graves' hyperthyroidism.

The rearrangement links TRBV7-8 to TRBJ2-5; TRBD1 or TRBD2 may be the D gene (6 bases each). The CDR3 is made up of 15 amino acids. Germline CDR1 and CDR2: SGHVS and FQNEAQ. V lost 2 bases and J 2 bases, leaving 12 bases between the germline ends. The CDR3 DNA sequence: TGTGCCAGCAGCTTAAGCGAGGGGGGACAAGAGACCCAGTACTTC. Translation: CASSLSEGGQETQYF.

A note on this clonotype: A much larger clonotype is one base distant, so this may be a read error. This chain links TRBV2 with TRBJ1-5; D gene ambiguous. The CDR3 consists of 15 residues. The V end was cut by 6 bases, the J end by 6 bases, with 18 bases between. Germline loops: CDR1 SNHLY, CDR2 FYNNEI. The CDR3 spells CASSLEAAHSQPQHF. CDR3 coding DNA: TGTGCCAGCAGCTTAGAGGCGGCCCACAGTCAGCCCCAGCATTTT.

This chain links TRBV29-1 with TRBJ2-7; 8 bases fit TRBD2. With V trimmed by 5 bases and J by 2 bases, 11 bases remained unmatched. The CDR3 contains 15 residues. The germline CDR1 and CDR2 sequences are SQVTM and ANQGSEA. The CDR3 is CSVSGGGRYPYEQYF. The CDR3 DNA is TGCAGCGTTAGTGGTGGCGGGAGGTACCCCTACGAGCAGTACTTC.

The chain carries TRBV7-2 and TRBJ2-1; TRBD1 aligns across 10 bases. CDR1 SGHTA and CDR2 FQGNSA come from the germline V gene. This CDR3 spans 13 amino acids. Germline trimming cut 6 bases from V and 9 bases from J; bases unmatched to any gene: 5. Here the CDR3 DNA reads TGTGCCAGCAGGGGACAGGGGTGGGGTGAGCAGTTCTTC. Amino acids: CASRGQGWGEQFF. The full variable domain, completed using reference TRBV7-2 and TRBJ2-1, is GAGVSQSPSNKVTEKGKDVELRCDPISGHTALYWYRQSLGQGLEFLIYFQGNSAPDKSGLPSDRFSAERTGGSVSTLTIQRTQQEDSAVYLCASRGQGWGEQFFGPGTRLTVL.

This clonotype was detected only a few times. This chain connects TRBV6-5 to TRBJ2-7; possible D gene TRBD2, 6 bases. The V end lost 1 base, the J end lost 2 bases, and 15 bases lay between the germline ends. The CDR3 consists of 16 residues. The germline CDR1 and CDR2 sequences are MNHEY and SVGAGI. The CDR3 loop reads CASSYLGGKLAYEQYF. The CDR3, as DNA: TGTGCCAGCAGTTACTTGGGCGGGAAACTAGCCTACGAGCAGTACTTC.

This clonotype has a count of ten or more. The gene calls are TRBV3-1 and TRBJ2-7, with a possible D match to TRBD1 (5 bases). Germline CDR1 reads LGHDT; CDR2 reads YNNKEL (reference sequence). Between the trimmed V and J ends, which lost 8 bases and 0 bases, there was a span of 8 bases. The CDR3 sequence is 12 residues long. CDR3 sequence reads: CASEGVSYEQYF. CDR3 in DNA: TGTGCCAGCGAAGGGGTCTCCTACGAGCAGTACTTC.

In this sample, this clonotype turned up a few times. The junction shows a germline mismatch at one end, possibly a read error. This CDR3 reads CASSSTGVGYGYTF. The DNA for the CDR3 is TGTGCTAGCAGCTCGACAGGGGTGGGCTATGGCTACACCTTC. The chain couples TRBV7-6 to TRBJ1-2; 8 nucleotides align to TRBD1. The CDR3 has 14 amino acids. Germline CDR1 SGHVS, CDR2 FNYEAQ.

The V and J genes are TRBV15 and TRBJ2-5; 8 bases line up with TRBD1. This CDR3 has 17 amino acids. V shed 3 bases and J 5 bases; nucleotides not matched to a gene: 14. Germline V CDR1 and CDR2: LNHNV, YYDKDF (reference sequence). CDR3: CATSSPRDRRGSETQYF. The CDR3 DNA is TGTGCCACCAGCAGCCCGAGGGACAGGCGGGGATCGGAGACCCAGTACTTC.

This clonotype was seen at least ten times. Here the CDR3 DNA reads TGTGCCAGCAGCGCCCGACTAGTGGGGGCCGGGGAGCTGTTTTTT. Translated: CASSARLVGAGELFF. V gene TRBV9 combines with J gene TRBJ2-2, with D tentatively TRBD2 (6 bases). The CDR3 has 15 amino acids. Germline V gives CDR1 SGDLS, CDR2 YYNGEE. V dropped 3 bases and J dropped 6 bases, with 15 bases sitting between them.